This T cell receptor (beta chain) comes out of a study of cytomegalovirus exposure and HLA in healthy donors. Study as a whole: Membership in the Caucasian-associated ancestry cluster was found for around 81% of about 430 genotyped donors. Whole-study findings and limits: It was approximately 160 TCR beta chains that were listed as cytomegalovirus-associated. The classifier, whose performance was assessed in both the original and validation cohorts, reportedly diagnosed cytomegalovirus status with high specificity and sensitivity.

A multiplex PCR was run with 60 Vbeta primers and 13 Jbeta primers. Profiled with immunoSEQ multiplex PCR; TCRdb holds only in-frame clones, not every one. The table shows 100,000 to 120,000 clones, with about four fifths occurring only once. As regards this clone: The target antigen is unknown.

Germline V gives CDR1 MNHEY, CDR2 SMNVEV (reference sequence). V was cut by 1 base and J by 6 bases, with 7 bases left in between. The CDR3 covers 14 residues. The source of this sequence is a woman under 30 in good health and CMV-seronegative. The specimen was PBMCs. The chain combines TRBV27 with TRBJ1-6, with D perhaps TRBD1 (5 bases). The CDR3 loop reads CASSLLGLNSPLHF. CDR3 nucleotide sequence: TGTGCCAGCAGTTTATTGGGACTTAATTCACCCCTCCACTTT.